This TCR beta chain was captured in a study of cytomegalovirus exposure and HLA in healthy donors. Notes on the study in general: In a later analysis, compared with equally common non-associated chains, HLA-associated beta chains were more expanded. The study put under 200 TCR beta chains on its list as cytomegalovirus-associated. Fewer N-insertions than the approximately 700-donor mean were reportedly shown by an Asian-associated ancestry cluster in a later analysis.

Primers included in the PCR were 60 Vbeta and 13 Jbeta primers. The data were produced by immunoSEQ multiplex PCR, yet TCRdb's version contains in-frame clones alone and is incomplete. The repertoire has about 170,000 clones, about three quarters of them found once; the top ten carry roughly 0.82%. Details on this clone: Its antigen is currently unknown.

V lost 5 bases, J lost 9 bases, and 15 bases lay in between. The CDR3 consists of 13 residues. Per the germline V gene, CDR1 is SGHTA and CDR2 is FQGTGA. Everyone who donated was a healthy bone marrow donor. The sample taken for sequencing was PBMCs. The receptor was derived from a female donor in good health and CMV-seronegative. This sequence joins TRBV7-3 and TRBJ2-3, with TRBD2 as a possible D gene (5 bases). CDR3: CASSRGLASTQYF. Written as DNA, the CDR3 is TGTGCCAGCAGCCGCGGACTGGCGAGCACGCAGTATTTT.